The T cell receptor beta chain under discussion was sequenced for a study of T cells in Graves' hyperthyroidism and ophthalmopathy (dated by TCRdb to between 2018 and 2021). General notes on the study: Peripheral blood samples were taken at the time of initial diagnosis, prior to any treatment. Thyroid tissue and blood T-cell repertoires from about six Graves' hyperthyroidism patients were also compared in the study. Prospective prediction of ophthalmopathy was tested in an independent validation cohort consisting of 18 to 20 hyperthyroidism patients and 17 patients who later progressed to ophthalmopathy. To identify TCR V-J signatures that set the groups apart, the researchers used a discovery cohort of 100 patients, made up of roughly 40 with Graves' ophthalmopathy and 57 with stable Graves' hyperthyroidism. The 100 discovery patients were divided at random into training and test sets in a 7:3 ratio. According to the paper, TCR Vbeta CDR3 sequencing was carried out on over 130 peripheral blood samples, which came from more than 40 ophthalmopathy, approximately 72 hyperthyroidism and roughly 17 progressor patients. Once sampling was done, hyperthyroidism patients were given methimazole at a starting dose of 30 mg daily, whereas ophthalmopathy patients were given high-dose intravenous methylprednisolone.

Findings and caveats that apply to the study as a whole: In validation, progression to ophthalmopathy was predicted by the model with 70.59% sensitivity and under 85% specificity, a median of around 6.5 months before onset. Sample size was not statistically predetermined, and investigators were not blinded to group allocation. A 13 V-J signature model separated ophthalmopathy from stable hyperthyroidism, with 87.88% sensitivity and approximately 81% specificity in cross-validation and 80%/75% in testing. Most expanded thyroid clonotypes (frequency above 0.001) were also detected in blood, suggesting blood repertoires may reflect thyroid immune responses.

TCR beta CDR3 regions were amplified from RNA transcripts. For the first round of RT-PCR on the TCR CDR3, the HTBI primer set was used together with the Qiagen OneStep RT-PCR kit. Libraries were constructed in a second round of multiplex PCR, after which size selection and purification were performed. Sequencing of the libraries was done on an Illumina HiSeq2000 using paired-end 100 bp reads. The authors' analysis ran thus. SOAPnuke was used to process the raw data, removing reads that contained adapters or uncalled bases, had a mean Phred below 15, or lacked an exact match to the constant primer or identifier. High-quality paired reads were merged with COPE v1.2.5, and unique nucleotide sequences were defined as clonotypes. MiTCR v1.1 was used to align clonotypes to the IMGT TRBV, TRBD and TRBJ reference segments. The analysis included only V-J combinations with a frequency above 0.0001, which together covered more than 98% of the repertoires. The TCS score was defined as the ratio of F50 (clonal expansion) to E x V (chaos), calculated using BLOSUM62-based TCRdist between CDR3 peptides within each V-J. Welch's t-statistics and random forest reduced approximately 520 V-J features to around 14, which were used in a naive Bayes classifier (R e1071). The public reads were reanalyzed by TCRdb: fastp trimming at Q25, MiXCR alignment, in-frame beta chains only. Identical CDR3 protein sequences are pooled into one entry, listed with their most common genes and DNA. Clone size and V and J calls follow TCRdb, not the original study. The sample has about 300,000 distinct CDR3 sequences on record, about an eighth of them singletons. Clones ranked in the top ten supply 6% to 8% of the sample.

Details on this clonotype: The antigen it recognizes is unknown. Base-call qualities are not available, and no considerably larger clone is one nucleotide away.

Hyperthyroidism patients were newly diagnosed, with disease duration under 2 months, and aged 18 to 65 years. Exclusion was applied to patients with uncontrolled infections, other autoimmune diseases, pregnancy or lactation. Diagnoses relied on clinical symptoms, serum thyroxine and TRAb, thyroid ultrasound and orbital computed tomography. Blood from progressor patients was drawn when they were first diagnosed with hyperthyroidism, before any ophthalmopathy symptoms appeared. PBMCs were separated from under 12 ml of fresh peripheral blood using Ficoll-Paque density gradient centrifugation. Progressor patients were initially diagnosed with Graves' hyperthyroidism and developed ophthalmopathy during follow-up. Trizol reagent was used to extract total RNA, and RNA quality was then checked on an Agilent 2100 Bioanalyzer. Spanning cysteine to phenylalanine, the CDR3 consists of 15 amino acids. Only the CDR3 DNA is retained, 45 bases long and in frame from the first base. A distance of 12 bases separates the germline ends of V and J, which lose 6 bases and 0 bases respectively. CDR1 and CDR2 (LNHDA, SQIVND) derive from the germline V gene (reference sequence).

This receptor was taken from a woman aged 30 to 39 with Graves' hyperthyroidism that later progressed to Graves' ophthalmopathy. This chain is built from TRBV19 and TRBJ1-3, with TRBD1 perhaps the D gene, on 5 matching bases. What was sequenced was blood. The DNA reads as follows: TGTGCCAGTAGCCGCGGGACGGCCTCTGGAAACACCATATATTTT. It is translated as CASSRGTASGNTIYF.